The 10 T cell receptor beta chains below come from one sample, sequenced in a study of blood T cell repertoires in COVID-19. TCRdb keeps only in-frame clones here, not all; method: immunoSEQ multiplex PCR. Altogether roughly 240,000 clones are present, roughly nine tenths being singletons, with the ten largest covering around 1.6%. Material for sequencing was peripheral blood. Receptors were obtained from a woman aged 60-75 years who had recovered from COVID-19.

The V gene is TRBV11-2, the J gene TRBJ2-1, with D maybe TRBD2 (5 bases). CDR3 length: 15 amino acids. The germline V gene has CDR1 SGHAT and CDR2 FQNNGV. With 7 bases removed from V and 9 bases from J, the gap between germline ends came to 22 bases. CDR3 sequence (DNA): TGTGCCAGCAACCAAGGAAGCGGCCGGTCCGGTGAGCAGTTCTTC. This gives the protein CASNQGSGRSGEQFF.

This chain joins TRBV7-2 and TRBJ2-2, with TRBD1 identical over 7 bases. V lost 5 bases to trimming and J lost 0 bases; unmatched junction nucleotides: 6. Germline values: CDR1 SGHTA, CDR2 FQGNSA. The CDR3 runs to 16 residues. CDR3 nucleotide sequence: TGTGCCAGCAGCCCGGGACAGACCGCGAACACCGGGGAGCTGTTTTTT. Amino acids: CASSPGQTANTGELFF.

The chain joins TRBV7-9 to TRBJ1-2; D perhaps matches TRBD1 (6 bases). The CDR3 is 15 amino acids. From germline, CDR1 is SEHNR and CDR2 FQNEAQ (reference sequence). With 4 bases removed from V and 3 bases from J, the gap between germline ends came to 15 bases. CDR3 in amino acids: CASSSTTGRYYGYTF. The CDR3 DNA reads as TGTGCCAGCAGCTCCACTACAGGGCGATACTATGGCTACACCTTC. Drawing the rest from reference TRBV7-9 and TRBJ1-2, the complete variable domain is DTGVSQNPRHKITKRGQNVTFRCDPISEHNRLYWYRQTLGQGPEFLTYFQNEAQLEKSRLLSDRFSAERPKGSFSTLEIQRTEQGDSAMYLCASSSTTGRYYGYTFGSGTRLTVV.

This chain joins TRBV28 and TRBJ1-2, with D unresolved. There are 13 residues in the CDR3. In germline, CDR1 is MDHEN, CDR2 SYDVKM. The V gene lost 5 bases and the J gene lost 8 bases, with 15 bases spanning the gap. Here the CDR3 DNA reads TGTGCCAGCAGTATCCCGGGTCCCCGAGGCTACACCTTC. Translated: CASSIPGPRGYTF.

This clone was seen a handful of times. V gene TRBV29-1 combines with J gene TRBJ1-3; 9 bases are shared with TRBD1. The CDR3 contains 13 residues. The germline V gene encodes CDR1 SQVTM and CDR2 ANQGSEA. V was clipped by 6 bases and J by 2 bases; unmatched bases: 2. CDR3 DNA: TGCAGCGTACAGGGGGCGACTGGAAACACCATATATTTT. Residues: CSVQGATGNTIYF.

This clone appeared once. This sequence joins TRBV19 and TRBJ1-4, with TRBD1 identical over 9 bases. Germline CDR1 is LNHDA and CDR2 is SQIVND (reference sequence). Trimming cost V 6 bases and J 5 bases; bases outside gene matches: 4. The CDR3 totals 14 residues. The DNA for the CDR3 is TGTGCCAGTAGCTGGGACAGGGAAAATGAAAAACTGTTTTTT. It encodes CASSWDRENEKLFF.

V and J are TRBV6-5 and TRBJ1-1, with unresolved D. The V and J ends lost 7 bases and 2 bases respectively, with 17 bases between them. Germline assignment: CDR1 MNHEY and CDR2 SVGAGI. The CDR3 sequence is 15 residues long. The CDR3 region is CASTRRGFLNTEAFF. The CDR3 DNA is TGTGCCAGCACGCGTCGGGGTTTCTTAAACACTGAAGCTTTCTTT.

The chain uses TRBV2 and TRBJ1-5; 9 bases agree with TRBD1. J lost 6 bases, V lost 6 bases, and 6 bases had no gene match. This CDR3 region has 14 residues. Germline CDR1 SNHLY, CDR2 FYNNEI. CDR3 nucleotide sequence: TGTGCCAGCAGAAAGGACAGGGGAAGTCAGCCCCAGCATTTT. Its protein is CASRKDRGSQPQHF.

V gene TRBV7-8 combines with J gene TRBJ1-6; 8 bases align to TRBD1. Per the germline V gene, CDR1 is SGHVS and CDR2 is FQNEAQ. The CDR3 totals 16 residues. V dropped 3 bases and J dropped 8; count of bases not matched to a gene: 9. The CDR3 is CASSFRDRRHHSPLHF. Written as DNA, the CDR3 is TGTGCCAGCAGCTTCCGGGACAGGCGCCATCATTCACCCCTCCACTTT.

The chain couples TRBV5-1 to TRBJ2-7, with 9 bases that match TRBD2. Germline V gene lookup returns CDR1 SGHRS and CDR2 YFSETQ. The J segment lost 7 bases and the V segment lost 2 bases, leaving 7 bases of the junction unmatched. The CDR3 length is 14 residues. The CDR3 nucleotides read TGCGCCAGCAGCTTAGCGGGGGGCCCCCGTGAGCAGTACTTC. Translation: CASSLAGGPREQYF. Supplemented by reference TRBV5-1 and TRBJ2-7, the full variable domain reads KAGVTQTPRYLIKTRGQQVTLSCSPISGHRSVSWYQQTPGQGLQFLFEYFSETQRNKGNFPGRFSGRQFSNSRSEMNVSTLELGDSALYLCASSLAGGPREQYFGPGTRLTVT.